These 27 T cell receptor beta chains came from one sample sequenced in a study of T-cell reconstitution after alpha-beta-depleted transplantation in children (dated by TCRdb to 2016 to 2017). The library came from PCR. TCRdb shows the sequencer as Illumina HiSeq 2500. Molecular barcoding was employed in the preparation of TCR libraries, with unique molecular identifiers being used to normalize TCRbeta repertoire quantification. TCRdb's own reprocessing of the public reads used fastp at Q25 and MiXCR and kept productive beta chains. Rows with one shared CDR3 protein collapse into an entry with the most common genes and DNA. The sample records approximately 190,000 distinct CDR3 sequences, 6.3% of which are singletons. About 4.3% of the sample is in the top ten clones. Per the publication, the treatment or condition label means: allogeneic hematopoietic cell transplantation with graft depleted of TCRalphabeta T cells and CD19 B cells.

The sequencing used PBMCs, collected before TCRalphabeta/CD19-depleted stem cell transplant. These receptors all stem from a girl under two years old with combined immunodeficiency, due to receive a stem cell transplant.

This clonotype has just a few counts. V usage is TRBV7-2 and J usage is TRBJ2-1; 10 bases map to TRBD2. Looked up from germline, CDR1 is SGHTA and CDR2 is FQGNSA. The CDR3 totals 16 residues. V shed 3 bases, J shed 15 bases, and the junction held 17 bases outside the gene matches. CDR3 coding DNA: TGTGCCAGCAGCTTCGAGCCAGCGGGGGGGCTTAGCAGCGTGTTCTTC. Translating gives CASSFEPAGGLSSVFF.

This clonotype was seen ten or more times. V is TRBV25-1 and J is TRBJ1-5; D unresolved. Germline-derived CDR1 and CDR2 are MGHDK and SYGVNS. The CDR3 has 15 residues. Trimming removed 1 base from V and 2 bases from J, with 9 bases in between. CDR3 DNA: TGTGCCAGCAGTGAATCGAGGAAGGGCAATCAGCCCCAGCATTTT. Encoded protein: CASSESRKGNQPQHF.

This clonotype occurred a few times. The rearrangement uses TRBV11-3 and TRBJ1-5; 10 bases fit TRBD1. Looked up from germline, CDR1 is SGHNT and CDR2 is YENEEA. This CDR3 contains 14 residues. Trimming at V came to 5 bases and at J to 5 bases, leaving 3 bases not matched to a gene. CDR3 nucleotide sequence: TGTGCCAGCAGCCGGGGGACAGGGGATCAGCCCCAGCATTTT. Protein: CASSRGTGDQPQHF.

There are many counts of this clonotype. The CDR3 DNA is TGTGCCACCAGCAGAGACGGTGGAACAGGCTACGAGCAGTACTTC. Protein: CATSRDGGTGYEQYF. The chain couples TRBV15 to TRBJ2-7; TRBD1 might be the D (5 bases). Germline CDR1 and CDR2: LNHNV and YYDKDF (reference sequence). Trimming left V 0 bases short and J 3 bases short, with 12 bases between. The CDR3 loop spans 15 amino acids. The full variable domain, with the rest looked up from reference TRBV15 and TRBJ2-7, is DAMVIQNPRYQVTQFGKPVTLSCSQTLNHNVMYWYQQKSSQAPKLLFHYYDKDFNNEADTPDNFQSRRPNTSFCFLDIRSPGLGDTAMYLCATSRDGGTGYEQYFGPGTRLTVT.

Many counts were recorded for this clonotype. The chain recombines TRBV24-1 with TRBJ2-2, with D tentatively TRBD2 (5 bases). V lost 1 base to trimming and J lost 7 bases, with 9 bases between them. This CDR3 contains 14 residues. The germline gives CDR1 KGHDR, CDR2 SFDVKD. The chain's CDR3 is CATSDLLVNGELFF. The CDR3 nucleotides read TGTGCCACCAGTGATTTACTAGTCAACGGGGAGCTGTTTTTT.

At least ten counts were recorded for this clonotype. The chain is built from TRBV16 and TRBJ2-1; D is uncertain. V was shortened by 2 bases and J by 4 bases, with 3 bases between the two germline ends. Germline CDR1 is KGHSY and CDR2 is FQNENV. The CDR3 extends over 12 amino acids. The CDR3 nucleotides read TGTGCCAGCAGCCAAATTTACAATGAGCAGTTCTTC. Translated, it gives CASSQIYNEQFF.

The rearrangement links TRBV29-1 to TRBJ2-1; D uncertain. The CDR3 is 15 amino acids. Looked up from germline, CDR1 is SQVTM and CDR2 is ANQGSEA. V was trimmed by 0 bases and J by 5 bases, leaving 14 bases between them. The CDR3 region has the DNA TGCAGCGTTGAAGATACTCCAGACCCAAACAATGAGCAGTTCTTC. As protein: CSVEDTPDPNNEQFF.

This clonotype was recorded at least ten times. This chain connects TRBV29-1 to TRBJ2-2; no firm D call. The length of the CDR3 is 11 residues. The germline CDR1 and CDR2 sequences are SQVTM and ANQGSEA. V was cut by 4 bases and J by 5 bases, with 5 bases left in between. CDR3 protein: CSVVGTGELFF. As DNA, the CDR3 is TGCAGCGTTGTTGGGACCGGGGAGCTGTTTTTT.

This chain uses TRBV20-1 with TRBJ2-3; 11 positions agree with TRBD2. CDR1 is DFQATT and CDR2 is SNEGSKA in the germline V gene (reference sequence). The CDR3 totals 15 residues. V was clipped by 5 bases and J by 3 bases; unmatched bases: 7. The CDR3 reads CSAPLAGGGTDTQYF. The CDR3 nucleotides read TGCAGTGCTCCGCTAGCGGGAGGAGGTACAGATACGCAGTATTTT.

This clonotype was found many times. V is TRBV5-1 and J is TRBJ2-3, with D possibly matching TRBD1 (6 bases). The CDR3 is 14 amino acids. Looked up from germline, CDR1 is SGHRS and CDR2 is YFSETQ. The V and J ends lost 2 bases and 9 bases respectively, with 16 bases between them. The CDR3 coding sequence is TGCGCCAGCAGCTTCGGACTGCCCACAGGGACGCAGTATTTT. Translated, it gives CASSFGLPTGTQYF.

This clonotype was picked up many times. The chain couples TRBV28 to TRBJ1-2, with D possibly TRBD1 on 6 matching bases. Trimming took off 5 bases at V and 8 bases at J, with 15 bases between the two ends. The CDR3 is 13 residues long. From germline, CDR1 is MDHEN and CDR2 SYDVKM. The CDR3 region is CASSPLEGGGYTF. CDR3 nucleotides: TGTGCCAGCAGTCCCCTAGAGGGGGGGGGCTACACCTTC.

The table lists this clonotype with many counts. This chain uses TRBV4-2 with TRBJ2-2; 13 bases line up with TRBD2. Unmatched junction bases numbered 6, after V lost 5 bases and J lost 6 bases. This CDR3 spans 16 amino acids. Germline CDR1 LGHNA, CDR2 YNFKEQ. Here the CDR3 DNA reads TGTGCCAGCAGCTCGGGACTAGCGGGGCCTGCCGGGGAGCTGTTTTTT. Protein product: CASSSGLAGPAGELFF.

This clonotype has a count of ten or more. The V call is TRBV7-9, the J call TRBJ1-5; no firm D call. Trimming shortened V by 5 bases and J by 2 bases, and 10 bases separated the two germline ends. There are 14 residues in the CDR3. Germline lookup yields CDR1 SEHNR and CDR2 FQNEAQ (reference sequence). The CDR3 DNA reads TGTGCCAGCAGCCTGGAGGGCCGCAATCAGCCCCAGCATTTT. It translates to CASSLEGRNQPQHF.

This clonotype was counted many times. The V call is TRBV12-3 or TRBV12-4, the J call TRBJ1-2; D might be TRBD1 (6 bases). The CDR3 totals 16 residues. V gave up 1 base and J gave up 5 bases, with 17 bases separating them. The CDR3 protein is CASSLGGAQGRYGYTF. As DNA, the CDR3 is TGTGCCAGCAGTTTAGGGGGAGCTCAGGGGAGGTATGGCTACACCTTC.

The V and J genes are TRBV13 and TRBJ2-3, with D possibly matching TRBD2 (5 bases). V dropped 3 bases and J dropped 2 bases, with 9 bases sitting between them. The CDR3 is 14 amino acids. Germline V CDR1 and CDR2: PRHDT, FYEKMQ (reference sequence). This chain's CDR3 is CASSLGAITDTQYF. CDR3 bases: TGTGCCAGCAGCTTGGGAGCAATCACAGATACGCAGTATTTT.

The table lists this clonotype with many counts. The V call is TRBV24-1, the J call TRBJ2-1; TRBD1 matches at 7 bases. V dropped 2 bases and J dropped 3; count of bases not matched to a gene: 12. CDR1 and CDR2 (germline): KGHDR, SFDVKD. The CDR3 is made up of 18 amino acids. CDR3 in amino acids: CATSDYRGNSFYYNEQFF. As DNA, the CDR3 is TGTGCCACCAGTGATTACAGGGGAAATAGTTTTTACTACAATGAGCAGTTCTTC.

This clonotype came up many times. The rearrangement links TRBV20-1 to TRBJ2-1; D ambiguous. The V gene's germline CDR1 is DFQATT and CDR2 SNEGSKA (reference sequence). Trimming took 3 bases from V and 2 from J, leaving 8 bases between them. This CDR3 region has 13 residues. CDR3 nucleotide sequence: TGCAGTGCTAGTCCCCTAGCCTACAATGAGCAGTTCTTC. As protein: CSASPLAYNEQFF.

At least ten counts were recorded for this clonotype. The gene calls are TRBV7-2 and TRBJ1-4; D is uncertain. V was pared by 6 bases and J by 3 bases, with 11 bases between. Looked up from germline, CDR1 is SGHTA and CDR2 is FQGNSA. The CDR3 length is 14 residues. CDR3: CASSQSGANEKLFF. The CDR3 DNA reads TGTGCCAGCAGTCAATCGGGTGCTAATGAAAAACTGTTTTTT.

This clonotype was counted many times. The chain is built from TRBV6-6 and TRBJ2-1; D unresolved. CDR1 is MNHNY and CDR2 is SVGAGI in the germline V gene (reference sequence). CDR3 length: 12 amino acids. With 8 bases removed from V and 5 bases from J, the gap between germline ends came to 10 bases. In DNA, the CDR3 is TGTGCCAGCTCTGGGTTAAACAATGAGCAGTTCTTC. Translated: CASSGLNNEQFF.

The chain is built from TRBV5-6 and TRBJ2-7; 10 nucleotides match TRBD2. Germline CDR1 reads SGHDT; CDR2 reads YYEEEE. The CDR3 spans 18 residues. The V gene end was trimmed by 1 base and the J gene end by 5 bases; junction bases not matched to a gene: 15. The CDR3 DNA reads TGTGCCAGCAGCTTGATGTTGGCCACCGGGACTAGCGTGGACGAGCAGTACTTC. The encoded protein is CASSLMLATGTSVDEQYF. Full variable domain (rest looked up from reference TRBV5-6 and TRBJ2-7): DAGVTQSPTHLIKTRGQQVTLRCSPKSGHDTVSWYQQALGQGPQFIFQYYEEEERQRGNFPDRFSGHQFPNYSSELNVNALLLGDSALYLCASSLMLATGTSVDEQYFGPGTRLTVT.

This clonotype was picked up a small number of times. The chain links TRBV4-3 to TRBJ2-7, with 14 nucleotides matching TRBD2. The CDR3 is 17 amino acids. The V gene end was trimmed by 4 bases and the J gene end by 0 bases; junction bases not matched to a gene: 5. Germline CDR1 LGHNA, CDR2 YSLEER. The CDR3 loop is CASSPGLAGAHSYEQYF. CDR3 DNA sequence: TGCGCCAGCAGCCCGGGACTAGCGGGAGCGCACTCCTACGAGCAGTACTTC.

This clonotype was seen at least ten times. The genes are TRBV7-3 and TRBJ2-1, with 7 nucleotides matching TRBD2. V lost 3 bases to trimming and J lost 0 bases; unmatched junction nucleotides: 5. The V gene's germline CDR1 is SGHTA and CDR2 FQGTGA. The CDR3 has 16 amino acids. The CDR3 sequence is CASSLTLAVSYNEQFF. Here the CDR3 DNA reads TGTGCCAGCAGCTTGACCCTAGCGGTCTCCTACAATGAGCAGTTCTTC.

The sample holds many counts of this clonotype. The V and J genes are TRBV27 and TRBJ2-2; D is uncertain. The CDR3 length is 12 residues. CDR1 and CDR2 from the germline V gene are MNHEY and SMNVEV (reference sequence). V gave up 6 bases and J gave up 8 bases, with 10 bases separating them. In nucleotides, the CDR3 is TGTGCCAGCAGCCTTAGTCGGGGGGAGCTGTTTTTT. Protein product: CASSLSRGELFF.

This clonotype has at least ten counts. V gene TRBV20-1 combines with J gene TRBJ2-7; 8 bases are a match to TRBD1. Trimming at V came to 3 bases and at J to 2 bases, leaving 6 bases not matched to a gene. This CDR3 region has 14 residues. The germline V gene encodes CDR1 DFQATT and CDR2 SNEGSKA (reference sequence). CDR3: CSASPRQGPYEQYF. The CDR3 nucleotides are TGCAGTGCTAGCCCCCGACAGGGGCCCTACGAGCAGTACTTC.

Many counts were recorded for this clonotype. The chain recombines TRBV7-9 with TRBJ2-7; 7 bases map to TRBD2. J gave up 2 bases and V 5 bases, and 9 bases lay outside the gene matches. This CDR3 region has 15 residues. Germline CDR1 SEHNR, CDR2 FQNEAQ (reference sequence). CDR3 sequence reads: CASSPGGGYTYEQYF. For the CDR3, the DNA is TGTGCCAGCAGCCCTGGCGGGGGTTACACCTACGAGCAGTACTTC.

This clonotype appeared many times. The chain carries TRBV6-2 or TRBV6-3 and TRBJ2-2; 9 positions agree with TRBD2. Germline CDR1 MNHEY, CDR2 SVGEGT. This CDR3 comprises 16 residues. The ends lost 7 bases at V and 7 bases at J; junction bases unmatched: 13. CDR3 in amino acids: CASKSIAGDRGGELFF. CDR3 DNA: TGTGCCAGCAAATCCATAGCGGGGGACCGAGGCGGGGAGCTGTTTTTT.

Many counts were recorded for this clonotype. The rearrangement links TRBV5-1 to TRBJ2-7; 9 nucleotides agree with TRBD2. The CDR3 runs 14 residues. The junction had 1 base not matched to a gene; V was cut back by 1 base and J by 2 bases. Germline V gene data show CDR1 as SGHRS and CDR2 as YFSETQ. CDR3 sequence reads: CASSLPSGTYEQYF. In nucleotides, the CDR3 is TGCGCCAGCAGCTTGCCTAGCGGGACCTACGAGCAGTACTTC.